A selection of T cell receptor beta chains follows, all from one sample in a study of blood T cell repertoires in COVID-19. TCRdb's copy holds only in-frame clones and misses some; the assay was immunoSEQ multiplex PCR. Found here are 90,000 to 120,000 clones, more than 70% of them singletons; the top ten hold 4% to 4.5%. Sequencing input: peripheral blood. These receptor sequences come from a man in his 70s with acute or convalescent COVID-19. Both conserved end residues are part of each CDR3. D genes are given only for firm matches. Rows may omit the clone size; those that give it use once, few, many or a size class.

D	V	size	J	DNA	CDR3
.	TRBV12-3/TRBV12-4	.	TRBJ1-2	TGTGCCAGCAGTCGACGGGATGGCTACACCTTC	CASSRRDGYTF
.	TRBV7-6	.	TRBJ1-1	TGTGCCAGCAGCTTACAGTCGAACACTGAAGCTTTCTTT	CASSLQSNTEAFF
TRBD1	TRBV7-2	once	TRBJ2-7	TGTGCCAGCAGCTTTGAGGGGGCGGCTTTTTACGAGCAGTACTTC	CASSFEGAAFYEQYF
TRBD1	TRBV25-1	.	TRBJ2-2	TGTGCCAGCAGTGGGCCCCCAGGGGGCCGGGACACCGGGGAGCTGTTTTTT	CASSGPPGGRDTGELFF
TRBD1	TRBV11-2	.	TRBJ2-5	TGTGCCAGCAGCTCGGGACAGGCGCAAGAGACCCAGTACTTC	CASSSGQAQETQYF
.	TRBV5-1	.	TRBJ2-7	TGCGCCAGCAGCTTGGGCCTAGCCTCCTACGAGCAGTACTTC	CASSLGLASYEQYF
.	TRBV18	.	TRBJ1-3	TGTGCCAGCTCACAGAGGTCGTCGAGCTCTGGAAACACCATATATTTT	CASSQRSSSSGNTIYF
.	TRBV7-2	.	TRBJ1-1	TGTGCCAGCAGCTCCACCAGAGGGAACACTGAAGCTTTCTTT	CASSSTRGNTEAFF
TRBD1	TRBV6-5	.	TRBJ1-5	TGTGCCAGCAGTTTTGACAGGGGTAGTCAGCCCCAGCATTTT	CASSFDRGSQPQHF
TRBD1	TRBV19	.	TRBJ2-5	TGTGCCAGTAGTACGGGACAGGTTCTCCAAGAGACCCAGTACTTC	CASSTGQVLQETQYF
.	TRBV7-9	.	TRBJ2-1	TGTGCCAGCAGCTTAGGGCAGGCAGTAGGCAATGAGCAGTTCTTC	CASSLGQAVGNEQFF
.	TRBV6-1	.	TRBJ2-1	TGTGCCAGCAGTGATATTGAGGTCTACAATGAGCAGTTCTTC	CASSDIEVYNEQFF
.	TRBV3-1/TRBV3-2	few	TRBJ2-1	TGTGCCAGCAGCTACCAGGGTTTATACAATGAGCAGTTCTTC	CASSYQGLYNEQFF
.	TRBV6-2/TRBV6-3	.	TRBJ2-7	TGTGCCAGCAGACCTCCGACAGTTTTAGGCGAGCAGTACTTC	CASRPPTVLGEQYF
TRBD1	TRBV27	.	TRBJ1-5	TGTGCCAGCAGCCCGGGGACAGACTACAATCAGCCCCAGCATTTT	CASSPGTDYNQPQHF
TRBD1	TRBV3-1/TRBV3-2	.	TRBJ2-5	TGTGCCAGCAGCGAAGGGACAGGGGGGTGGGAGACCCAGTACTTC	CASSEGTGGWETQYF
TRBD1	TRBV4-3	.	TRBJ1-1	TGCGCCAGCAGCCATCCCAGAGGGGGCAGCTGGAACACTGAAGCTTTCTTT	CASSHPRGGSWNTEAFF
.	TRBV2	.	TRBJ2-5	TGTGCCAGCACTGAGTTACAAGAGACCCAGTACTTC	CASTELQETQYF
.	TRBV7-9	few	TRBJ1-1	TGTGCCAGCAGCTTACAGGTTTTTGAAGCTTTCTTT	CASSLQVFEAFF
.	TRBV29-1	.	TRBJ1-2	TGCAGCGCCGTACAGGGTGACTACACCTTC	CSAVQGDYTF
.	TRBV29-1	.	TRBJ1-1	TGCAGCGTTACGGGACACCTGAACACTGAAGCTTTCTTT	CSVTGHLNTEAFF
TRBD2	TRBV10-3	few	TRBJ2-1	TGTGCCATCAGTGACCGACTAGCGGGGGGGAATGAGCAGTTCTTC	CAISDRLAGGNEQFF
.	TRBV7-2	.	TRBJ2-2	TGTGCCAGCAGCTTCAACCAGGGGACCGGGGAGCTGTTTTTT	CASSFNQGTGELFF
TRBD1	TRBV6-6	.	TRBJ1-3	TGTGGGACAGGGTACTCTTCCTCTGGAAACACCATATATTTT	CGTGYSSSGNTIYF
TRBD1	TRBV25-1	.	TRBJ1-3	TGTGCCAGCAGTGATCCACAGGGGACAAGAAACACCATATATTTT	CASSDPQGTRNTIYF
.	TRBV4-1	.	TRBJ1-1	TGCGCCAGCAGCCTCAGGGAGGATAACACTGAAGCTTTCTTT	CASSLREDNTEAFF
.	TRBV19	.	TRBJ1-1	TGTGCCAGTAGTTCTAGTGTCAGGGGATACACTGAAGCTTTCTTT	CASSSSVRGYTEAFF
TRBD1	TRBV18	.	TRBJ2-3	TGTGCCAGCTCACCTGGCGGACAGGGCACAGATACGCAGTATTTT	CASSPGGQGTDTQYF
.	TRBV9	.	TRBJ2-2	TGTGCCAGCAGCCCCCCGCGGAGGGCCCCCCAGGCCGGGGAGCTGTTTTTT	CASSPPRRAPQAGELFF
.	TRBV6-2/TRBV6-3	.	TRBJ2-1	TGTGCCAGCAGTTATCATCACGGCTCCTACAATGAGCAGTTCTTC	CASSYHHGSYNEQFF
.	TRBV10-2	once	TRBJ1-3	TGCGCCAGCAGTGATCCCCTCGAGGGAAACACCATATATTTT	CASSDPLEGNTIYF
TRBD1	TRBV11-2	.	TRBJ1-1	TGTGCCAGCAGCCCACTGAAGCCGGGACAGGGGGCGGGGACTGAAGCTTTCTTT	CASSPLKPGQGAGTEAFF
TRBD2	TRBV6-6	.	TRBJ2-2	TGTGCCAGCAGTCCACACGGACTAGCGGGGGAGAACACCGGGGAGCTGTTTTTT	CASSPHGLAGENTGELFF
.	TRBV7-3	.	TRBJ1-1	TGTGCCAGCAGCTTAGATAAGGCGGAGGGCACTGAAGCTTTCTTT	CASSLDKAEGTEAFF
.	TRBV3-1/TRBV3-2	.	TRBJ2-4	TGTGCCAGCAGCCAAGACTACGGAGAAAACATTCAGTACTTC	CASSQDYGENIQYF
TRBD2	TRBV10-3	.	TRBJ2-3	TGTGCCATCAGGGCCGGGACTAGCGGAACAGATACGCAGTATTTT	CAIRAGTSGTDTQYF
TRBD2	TRBV5-1	.	TRBJ2-2	TGCGCCAGCAGTGGGGAGGGGCCCGCCACCGGGGAGCTGTTTTTT	CASSGEGPATGELFF
.	TRBV5-1	many	TRBJ1-2	TGCGCCAGCCGCCCGACCGGGGACTATGGCTACACCTTC	CASRPTGDYGYTF
.	TRBV7-3	.	TRBJ1-2	TGTGCCAGCAGCGAACAGGCACAGGGTACGCGCTACACCTTC	CASSEQAQGTRYTF
.	TRBV25-1	.	TRBJ1-2	TGTGCCAGCAGTGAGCAAGACAGTTATGGCTACACCTTC	CASSEQDSYGYTF
TRBD1	TRBV11-3	.	TRBJ2-3	TGTGCCAGCAGCCGACAGGGGACAGATACGCAGTATTTT	CASSRQGTDTQYF
.	TRBV5-1	.	TRBJ1-1	TGCGCCAGCAGCCCGCGGGGGGGGCGACCTAACACTGAAGCTTTCTTT	CASSPRGGRPNTEAFF
.	TRBV6-2/TRBV6-3	.	TRBJ1-1	TGTGCCAGCAGTTACGAGGGGGTAACTGAAGCTTTCTTT	CASSYEGVTEAFF